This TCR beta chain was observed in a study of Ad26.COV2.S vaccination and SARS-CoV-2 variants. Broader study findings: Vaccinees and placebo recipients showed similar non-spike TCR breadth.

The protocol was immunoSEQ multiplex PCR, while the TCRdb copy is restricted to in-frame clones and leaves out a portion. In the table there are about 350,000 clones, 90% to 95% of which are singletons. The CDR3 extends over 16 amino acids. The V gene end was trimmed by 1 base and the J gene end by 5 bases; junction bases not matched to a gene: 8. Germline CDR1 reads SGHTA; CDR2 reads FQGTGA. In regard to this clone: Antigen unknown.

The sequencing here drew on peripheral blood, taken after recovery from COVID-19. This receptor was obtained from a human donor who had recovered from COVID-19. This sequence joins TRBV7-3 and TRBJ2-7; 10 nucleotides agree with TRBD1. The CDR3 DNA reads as TGTGCCAGCAGCTTAAAGCCCTCGGGACAGGGGAACGAGCAGTACTTC. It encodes CASSLKPSGQGNEQYF. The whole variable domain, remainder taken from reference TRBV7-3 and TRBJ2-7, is GAGVSQTPSNKVTEKGKYVELRCDPISGHTALYWYRQSLGQGPEFLIYFQGTGAADDSGLPNDRFFAVRPEGSVSTLKIQRTERGDSAVYLCASSLKPSGQGNEQYFGPGTRLTVT.